The present TCR beta chain was sequenced within a study of CD8 T cells in ankylosing spondylitis. Study results and limitations: A TCR beta motif made of fewer than ten highly homologous variants seemed typical of ankylosing spondylitis blood.

In its sample, this clonotype was seen many times. Its antigen is currently unknown. A quantitative 5'-RACE method, one with molecular barcodes, was used to make TCR beta libraries. TCRdb reanalysed the 5' RACE reads using MiXCR and keeps one entry per CDR3 protein. The table has approximately 250,000 distinct CDR3 sequences, roughly a quarter seen once. This CDR3 contains 11 residues. Between the trimmed V and J ends, which lost 3 bases and 6 bases, there was a span of 8 bases. CDR1 is SQVTM and CDR2 is ANQGSEA in the germline V gene. Sequencing was performed on blood, either unsorted or a sorted T cell fraction (not recorded which). The clonotype comes from a male donor with ankylosing spondylitis or in good health (not recorded which). The genes are TRBV29-1 and TRBJ2-5; no reliable D call. The DNA of the CDR3 is TGCAGCGTTGACTCCTTTCAGACCCAGTACTTC. Translated: CSVDSFQTQYF.